This note documents a single TCR beta chain sequence. The antigen is not known. This specimen belongs to a study of T-cell reconstitution after alpha-beta-depleted transplantation in children. TCRbeta library construction was performed incorporating unique molecular identifiers. MiXCR, run by TCRdb on the PCR reads, gives a single entry per CDR3 protein. The sample includes 670,000 or so distinct CDR3 sequences, approximately 14% seen only once; the top ten take about 0.77%. Overall study results and limits: Reportedly, roughly two months post-transplant, alpha-beta T cells arose from several hundred expanded graft clones. From surviving recipient T cells and thymic progenitors came the high day-60 TCRbeta diversity observed in some patients. At the one-year point after transplant, T-cell counts and TCRbeta diversity were found to come mostly from T cells that had been newly produced.

The V segment lost 2 bases and the J segment 1 base; nucleotides outside the gene matches: 11. This CDR3 region has 17 residues. CDR1 and CDR2 from the germline V gene are DFQATT and SNEGSKA (reference sequence). The sequencing used PBMCs, collected before TCRalphabeta/CD19-depleted stem cell transplant. This clonotype was sampled from a girl aged 2-10 years with congenital amegakaryocytic thrombocytopenia, due to receive a stem cell transplant. The gene calls are TRBV20-1 and TRBJ2-3, with 8 positions matching TRBD1. CDR3 sequence: CSARSPILTGGTDTQYF. The CDR3 nucleotides read TGCAGTGCTAGATCCCCGATCCTGACAGGGGGCACAGATACGCAGTATTTT.